The 29 T cell receptor beta chains given below trace back to one sample, sequenced in a study of low-dose radiotherapy and immunotherapy resistance in tumors. The time point was: before trial treatment. Gene-specific TRAV and TRBV primers were used for first-strand cDNA, covering alpha and beta chains. A roughly 20-cycle PCR with a constant-region primer and V-primer adapter amplified TCRs. TCRdb reprocessed the reads with MiXCR, giving one entry per CDR3 protein. The sample records almost 40,000 distinct CDR3 sequences, roughly 31% being singletons. The sample here was PBMCs, taken before treatment. The receptors derive from a male donor with gallbladder cancer.

This clonotype is categorized as medium-sized (0.01 to 0.1%). The chain is built from TRBV5-4 and TRBJ2-7; D gene unclear. Germline V gene data show CDR1 as SGHNT and CDR2 as YYREEE (reference sequence). Between the trimmed V and J ends, which lost 4 bases and 4 bases, there was a span of 18 bases. CDR3 size: 15 residues. CDR3 nucleotides: TGTGCCAGCAGCGCCCAGTTAGGTGGAGAATACGAGCAGTACTTC. It yields the protein CASSAQLGGEYEQYF.

The table lists this clonotype with many counts. CDR3 in DNA: TGTGCCAGCTCACTATCAGGACAGAGCAATCAGCCCCAGCATTTT. Translated: CASSLSGQSNQPQHF. V gene TRBV18 combines with J gene TRBJ1-5; tentative D call: TRBD1 (6 bases). There are 15 residues in the CDR3. The germline V gene has CDR1 KGHSH and CDR2 LQKENI. The V end was cut by 4 bases, the J end by 1 base, with 11 bases between.

This clonotype was seen a handful of times. The chain recombines TRBV27 with TRBJ1-2; D perhaps matches TRBD1 (5 bases). In germline, CDR1 is MNHEY, CDR2 SMNVEV (reference sequence). This CDR3 spans 13 amino acids. Trimming removed 9 bases from V and 7 bases from J, with 18 bases in between. CDR3: CASTYRWGGGYTF. CDR3 DNA: TGTGCCAGTACCTACAGGTGGGGTGGTGGCTACACCTTC.

This clonotype was counted ten times or more. The V call is TRBV2, the J call TRBJ1-3; no reliable D call. The V end was cut by 8 bases, the J end by 0 bases, with 8 bases between. CDR3 length: 13 amino acids. Germline assignment: CDR1 SNHLY and CDR2 FYNNEI. The CDR3 loop is CASGESSGNTIYF. The CDR3 DNA reads as TGTGCCAGCGGGGAGAGCTCTGGAAACACCATATATTTT. Filled out from reference TRBV2 and TRBJ1-3, the complete variable domain reads EPEVTQTPSHQVTQMGQEVILRCVPISNHLYFYWYRQILGQKVEFLVSFYNNEISEKSEIFDDQFSVERPDGSNFTLKIRSTKLEDSAMYFCASGESSGNTIYFGEGSWLTVV.

This clonotype has a count of ten or more. The chain links TRBV9 to TRBJ2-7, with 7 bases identical to TRBD1. Germline V gene lookup returns CDR1 SGDLS and CDR2 YYNGEE. The CDR3 has 15 amino acids. J gave up 7 bases and V 3 bases, and 13 bases lay outside the gene matches. For the CDR3, the DNA is TGTGCCAGCAGCGGCTCAGGGGGAAACCGAGGGGAGCAGTACTTC. Translation gives CASSGSGGNRGEQYF. Looking up the rest from reference TRBV9 and TRBJ2-7 gives the full variable domain: DSGVTQTPKHLITATGQRVTLRCSPRSGDLSVYWYQQSLDQGLQFLIQYYNGEERAKGNILERFSAQQFPDLHSELNLSSLELGDSALYFCASSGSGGNRGEQYFGPGTRLTVT.

This clonotype came up once. A far larger clone differs by one base, so this is likely a read error. This sequence joins TRBV6-9 and TRBJ2-7, with D possibly being TRBD2 (5 bases). The CDR3 is made up of 13 amino acids. In germline, CDR1 is MNHGY, CDR2 SVAAGI. The CDR3 DNA follows: TGCGCCAGCGGACCCGGTTCAATCGGCGAGCAGTACTTC. Protein product: CASGPGSIGEQYF.

There are many counts of this clonotype. The V call is TRBV28, the J call TRBJ2-6; D tentatively fits TRBD1 or TRBD2 (6 bases each). V was trimmed by 8 bases and J by 1 base, leaving 18 bases between them. The CDR3 has 17 residues. Per germline, CDR1 MDHEN and CDR2 SYDVKM. CDR3: CASHGGGFTSGANVLTF. Here the CDR3 DNA reads TGTGCCAGCCACGGAGGGGGGTTTACTTCTGGGGCCAACGTCCTGACTTTC.

At least ten counts were recorded for this clonotype. The rearrangement joins TRBV19 to TRBJ2-1, with a possible D match to TRBD2 (6 bases). With 1 base removed from V and 15 bases from J, the gap between germline ends came to 16 bases. The germline V gene has CDR1 LNHDA and CDR2 SQIVND (reference sequence). The CDR3 covers 13 residues. Here the CDR3 reads CASSIGEGGTLFF. DNA of the CDR3: TGTGCCAGTAGTATAGGAGAGGGCGGGACCTTGTTCTTC. Combining the CDR3 with reference TRBV19 and TRBJ2-1 gives the whole variable domain DGGITQSPKYLFRKEGQNVTLSCEQNLNHDAMYWYRQDPGQGLRLIYYSQIVNDFQKGDIAEGYSVSREKKESFPLTVTSAQKNPTAFYLCASSIGEGGTLFFGPGTRLTVL.

This sequence joins TRBV20-1 and TRBJ2-5; 9 nucleotides match TRBD2. The germline V gene has CDR1 DFQATT and CDR2 SNEGSKA (reference sequence). This CDR3 is 15 amino acids long. J was trimmed by 1 base and V by 6 bases; bases with no gene match: 9. CDR3 amino acids: CSAAPVREGQETQYF. The CDR3 DNA follows: TGCAGTGCAGCTCCAGTGCGGGAGGGCCAAGAGACCCAGTACTTC.

At least ten counts were recorded for this clonotype. J is TRBJ2-7 and V is TRBV20-1, with 7 positions matching TRBD1. The CDR3 is 14 amino acids. CDR1 is DFQATT and CDR2 is SNEGSKA in the germline V gene (reference sequence). V gave up 6 bases and J gave up 4 bases; unmatched junction bases: 12. The CDR3 protein is CSAPPRGLLYEQYF. CDR3 sequence (DNA): TGCAGTGCACCGCCCAGGGGGTTACTTTACGAGCAGTACTTC.

The chain has TRBV4-1 and TRBJ2-7; TRBD2 might be the D (6 bases). Trimming shortened V by 1 base and J by 1 base, and 8 bases separated the two germline ends. The CDR3 is 14 amino acids. Germline V lookup: CDR1 MGHRA, CDR2 YSYEKL. CDR3 region: CASSQVEGSYEQYF. For the CDR3, the DNA is TGCGCCAGCAGCCAAGTGGAGGGTTCCTACGAGCAGTACTTC.

This clonotype was picked up many times. The CDR3 DNA follows: TGCAGTGCTAGGACTTACGGCTGGGGTCAGCCCCAGCATTTT. Its translation: CSARTYGWGQPQHF. V usage is TRBV20-1 and J usage is TRBJ1-5; D gene unclear. The CDR3 is made up of 14 amino acids. CDR1 is DFQATT, CDR2 SNEGSKA, per germline (reference sequence). Trimming shortened V by 3 bases and J by 6 bases, and 15 bases separated the two germline ends.

The CDR3 coding sequence is TGTGCCGCACGAAGGGACAGGGCAAGCACAGATACGCAGTATTTT. Residues: CAARRDRASTDTQYF. The V and J genes are TRBV6-1 and TRBJ2-3; 9 bases are a match to TRBD1. Per the germline V gene, CDR1 is MNHNS and CDR2 is SASEGT. J gave up 0 bases and V 11 bases, and 9 bases lay outside the gene matches. This CDR3 is built from 15 residues.

This clonotype appeared many times. This chain uses TRBV6-2 or TRBV6-3 with TRBJ2-2; TRBD1 aligns across 10 bases. This CDR3 is built from 15 residues. In germline, CDR1 is MNHEY, CDR2 SVGEGT. After removal of 5 bases from V and 9 bases from J, the junction contained 9 bases not matched to a gene. Here the CDR3 DNA reads TGTGCCAGCAGTGCCGAGACAGGGGGCTCGAGGGAGCTGTTTTTT. It codes for CASSAETGGSRELFF.

This chain joins TRBV30 and TRBJ2-5; D may match TRBD1 or TRBD2 (5 bases each). With 5 bases removed from V and 7 bases from J, the gap between germline ends came to 14 bases. The CDR3 has 12 residues. The germline V gene encodes CDR1 GTSNPN and CDR2 SVGIG (reference sequence). DNA of the CDR3: TGTGCCTGGGGCCCCAGGGCGGGGACCCAGTACTTC. This gives the protein CAWGPRAGTQYF.

The J gene is TRBJ2-7, the V gene TRBV28; TRBD1 might be the D (6 bases). Germline assignment: CDR1 MDHEN and CDR2 SYDVKM. Deletions cut 7 bases from V and 2 bases from J, with 15 bases between. CDR3 size: 14 residues. The DNA of the CDR3 is TGTGCCAGCACCCGGGACAAGGGGACCTACGAGCAGTACTTC. This gives the protein CASTRDKGTYEQYF.

As concerns this clonotype: No conserved phenylalanine or tryptophan is present at the end of the CDR3, so a read error is the likely explanation. V and J are TRBV6-2 or TRBV6-3 and TRBJ2-3, with 7 bases matching TRBD1. V lost 2 bases and J lost 5; bases outside the gene matches: 4. The CDR3 has 14 residues. In germline, CDR1 is MNHEY, CDR2 SVGEGT. CDR3 amino acids: CASSYRDREDTQYL. The CDR3 region has the DNA TGTGCCAGCAGTTACCGCGACAGGGAAGATACGCAGTATTTA.

This rearrangement joins TRBV28 to TRBJ1-1; D not resolved. The CDR3 spans 14 residues. Germline V gene data show CDR1 as MDHEN and CDR2 as SYDVKM. Trimming pared 5 bases from V and 1 base from J, leaving 11 bases between. The CDR3 sequence: CASSPVPKNTEAFF. CDR3 sequence (DNA): TGTGCCAGCAGTCCCGTACCGAAGAACACTGAAGCTTTCTTT.

This clonotype is medium-sized (0.01 to 0.1%). The rearrangement links TRBV27 to TRBJ2-3; 7 bases are shared with TRBD1. This CDR3 is built from 16 residues. Unmatched junction bases numbered 10, after V lost 3 bases and J lost 4 bases. The V gene's germline CDR1 is MNHEY and CDR2 SMNVEV (reference sequence). CDR3 sequence (DNA): TGTGCCAGCAGTTTCTTTCCAAAGGGGGCAGCAGATACGCAGTATTTT. Translation: CASSFFPKGAADTQYF.

This clonotype showed up many times. The chain joins TRBV2 to TRBJ2-1; D is unresolved. CDR3 length equals 14 residues. Germline loops: CDR1 SNHLY, CDR2 FYNNEI. The V and J ends lost 4 bases and 7 bases respectively, with 14 bases between them. The chain's CDR3 is CASSAQISKNEQFF. CDR3 nucleotide sequence: TGTGCCAGCAGTGCTCAAATTTCCAAAAATGAGCAGTTCTTC.

The J gene is TRBJ2-1, the V gene TRBV6-2 or TRBV6-3; unclear D gene. The germline V gene has CDR1 MNHEY and CDR2 SVGEGT. The CDR3 has 11 amino acids. V was cut by 5 bases and J by 10 bases, with 9 bases left in between. The CDR3 loop reads CASSNSIEQFF. As DNA, the CDR3 is TGTGCCAGCAGTAACAGCATAGAGCAGTTCTTC.

This clonotype was found many times. The genes are TRBV13 and TRBJ2-2; 10 bases line up with TRBD2. V lost 6 bases and J lost 0; bases outside the gene matches: 1. The CDR3 runs to 15 residues. Germline assignment: CDR1 PRHDT and CDR2 FYEKMQ (reference sequence). Here the CDR3 DNA reads TGTGCCAGCAGAGGGACTAGCGCGAACACCGGGGAGCTGTTTTTT. It yields the protein CASRGTSANTGELFF. Using reference TRBV13 and TRBJ2-2 for the parts outside the CDR3, the full variable domain is AAGVIQSPRHLIKEKRETATLKCYPIPRHDTVYWYQQGPGQDPQFLISFYEKMQSDKGSIPDRFSAQQFSDYHSELNMSSLELGDSALYFCASRGTSANTGELFFGEGSRLTVL.

At least ten counts were recorded for this clonotype. The chain employs TRBV19 and TRBJ2-7; D is unclear. The CDR3 length is 13 residues. Germline values: CDR1 LNHDA, CDR2 SQIVND (reference sequence). Trimming took 4 bases from V and 6 from J, leaving 13 bases between them. CDR3 in amino acids: CASSNQPGVEQYF. The CDR3 DNA is TGTGCCAGTAGTAATCAGCCGGGCGTCGAGCAGTACTTC.

This clonotype was observed many times. The chain joins TRBV5-5 to TRBJ1-3; D gene ambiguous. The CDR3 runs to 14 residues. The V end was cut by 3 bases, the J end by 2 bases, with 9 bases between. Germline lookup yields CDR1 SGHKS and CDR2 YYEKEE (reference sequence). CDR3 in DNA: TGTGCCAGCAGCTCGCGGTCCACTGGAAACACCATATATTTT. Its protein product is CASSSRSTGNTIYF.

A remark on this clonotype: A far larger clone is just one base off, so this is likely a read error. This chain links TRBV29-1 with TRBJ2-1, with 12 nucleotides matching TRBD1. This CDR3 has 12 residues. V lost 7 bases to trimming and J lost 10 bases; unmatched junction nucleotides: 5. Germline loops: CDR1 SQVTM, CDR2 ANQGSEA. CDR3 sequence reads: CSAGQGASEQFF. The CDR3 DNA reads TGCAGCGCGGGACAGGGGGCCAGCGAGCAGTTCTTC.

This clonotype has ten or more counts. The chain couples TRBV27 to TRBJ2-5, with a possible D match to TRBD2 (6 bases). The CDR3 has 15 amino acids. Trimming removed 3 bases at V and 2 bases at J, with 13 bases between. The germline CDR1 and CDR2 sequences are MNHEY and SMNVEV (reference sequence). The CDR3 loop reads CASSFWASAQETQYF. The CDR3 region has the DNA TGTGCCAGCAGTTTTTGGGCTAGCGCTCAAGAGACCCAGTACTTC.

To note about this clonotype: This is likely an artifact of a read error, given a far larger clone one base away. The rearrangement links TRBV6-1 to TRBJ1-1; TRBD1 might be the D (6 bases). Germline CDR1 is MNHNS and CDR2 is SASEGT. The CDR3 is 16 amino acids. The CDR3 DNA reads as TGTGCCAGCAGCCACGGGGCAGGGGTAGCGGACACTGAAGATTTCTTT. Translating it yields CASSHGAGVADTEDFF.

As regards this clonotype: This likely reflects a read error, since a far larger clone is one base away. V is TRBV11-2 and J is TRBJ2-1; TRBD1 matches 9 bases. V gave up 5 bases and J gave up 10 bases; unmatched junction bases: 18. CDR3 length equals 17 residues. CDR1 and CDR2 from the germline V gene are SGHAT and FQNNGV. The CDR3 coding sequence is TGTGCCAGCAGCCCGGGACAGGGAAAACCTTACTCCTACGAGCAGTTCTTC. This translates into CASSPGQGKPYSYEQFF.

The genes are TRBV29-1 and TRBJ2-5, with D unclear. Trimming pared 4 bases from V and 5 bases from J, leaving 8 bases between. CDR3 size: 11 residues. Per germline, CDR1 SQVTM and CDR2 ANQGSEA. The CDR3 loop is CSVAVAETQYF. CDR3 DNA: TGCAGCGTTGCAGTGGCCGAGACCCAGTACTTC.